This T cell receptor (beta chain) comes out of a study of blood T cells in healthy people across ages (dated by TCRdb to 2015 to 2017). About the study as a whole: In model experiments, template switching captured roughly one uniquely barcoded TCR beta cDNA molecule for every two T cells. Age-related changes in TCR beta repertoire diversity were measured in the study by deep sequencing normalized with unique cDNA molecular identifiers. The donors were divided into four age groups: young (average roughly 17 years), middle-aged (about 39), aged (about 56) and long-lived (around 80). Donors of different ages were randomly distributed across sequencing lanes to avoid experimental bias. For two donors (one aged 18 to 29 and one aged 80 or older), the study analyzed two additional independent replicas of 1 million unique cDNA reads from the same blood draw. Beyond this particular receptor, the publication reports: Estimates of total diversity based on one million sequenced T cells were regarded as lower bounds and as underestimates. Observed TCR beta diversity per million T cells fell roughly linearly with age, and a significant reduction was already apparent by age around 40. Since profiling was done on bulk unsorted PBMCs, naive and antigen-experienced compartments could not be conclusively compared. Observed TCR beta diversity correlated strongly with the percentage of naive T cells measured by flow cytometry. The CMV infection status of donors was not known, potentially confounding age-related changes in expanded clonotypes. Compared with the aged group, the long-lived group had more naive CD4+ T cells, fewer expanded clones and increased TCR diversity, suggesting age selection.

This clonotype has ten or more counts. Its antigen remains undetermined. Within one base of it there is no much larger clone, and no base qualities were kept. The CDR1 and CDR2 encoded by the germline V gene (reference sequence) are SEHNR and FQNEAQ. From the cysteine up to the phenylalanine, the CDR3 has a length of 15 residues. The retained sequence is limited to the CDR3, 45 bases, with the frame set at the first base. V is cut back by 5 bases and J by 7 bases, with 9 bases in the junction unmatched. The donors were 40 or so Caucasian individuals from Russia, aged 6 to 90 years, who were systemically healthy. Each donor gave ten milliliters of peripheral blood, collected into EDTA-treated Vacutainer tubes. PBMCs were isolated by Ficoll-Paque density-gradient centrifugation, with at least 6 million obtained per sample. Trizol reagent was used to extract total RNA from the PBMCs, yielding at least 5.5 micrograms per sample. For every donor, an aliquot of PBMCs went through flow cytometry to measure the percentages of naive CD45RAhigh/CD27high T cells.

Receptor libraries were prepared by 5' RACE. Reads for this sample came from an Illumina HiSeq 2500. A second about 7 to 12 cycle PCR used a sample-barcoded 5' primer and a J-beta primer mix. A unique molecular identifier was introduced onto each TCR beta cDNA molecule by a template-switch 5' adaptor carrying 12 random nucleotides. At least 2.5 million CDR3-containing paired-end reads were obtained from each sample. First-strand cDNA synthesis was performed from all RNA using the Mint cDNA synthesis kit, with priming by a TRBC-specific oligonucleotide. Following uracil-DNA glycosylase treatment, all cDNA underwent a first 18-cycle PCR with the universal primers M1SS and BC2_uni_R. Processing in the source paper ran as follows. For normalization, 1 million high-quality reads were randomly selected from each sample, with every read carrying a distinct molecular identifier. Reads with shared molecular identifiers were discarded instead of being binned into consensus sequences. MiTCR, set to a Q25 quality threshold and the strictest error-elimination algorithm, was used for CDR3 identification, clonotype clustering and error correction. Lower-bound total TCR beta diversity was estimated with a nonparametric unseen species model using Euler transformation. Using fastp at Q25 and MiXCR, TCRdb reprocessed the public reads and kept productive beta chains. Every entry covers one CDR3 protein and lists the most common genes and DNA from its rows. Clone size and V and J calls follow TCRdb, not the original study. The sample table lists about 1.7 million distinct CDR3 sequences, approximately 30% of them with a count of one. The ten largest clones add up to about 8% of the sample.

This TCR derives from a woman in her 30s in good health. Rearrangement joined TRBV7-9 to TRBJ2-7, with TRBD1 identical over 12 junction bases. What was sequenced was blood. The DNA sequence follows: TGTGCCAGCAGCCCTTCGGGACAGGGGGCTGATGAGCAGTACTTC. This translates into CASSPSGQGADEQYF.